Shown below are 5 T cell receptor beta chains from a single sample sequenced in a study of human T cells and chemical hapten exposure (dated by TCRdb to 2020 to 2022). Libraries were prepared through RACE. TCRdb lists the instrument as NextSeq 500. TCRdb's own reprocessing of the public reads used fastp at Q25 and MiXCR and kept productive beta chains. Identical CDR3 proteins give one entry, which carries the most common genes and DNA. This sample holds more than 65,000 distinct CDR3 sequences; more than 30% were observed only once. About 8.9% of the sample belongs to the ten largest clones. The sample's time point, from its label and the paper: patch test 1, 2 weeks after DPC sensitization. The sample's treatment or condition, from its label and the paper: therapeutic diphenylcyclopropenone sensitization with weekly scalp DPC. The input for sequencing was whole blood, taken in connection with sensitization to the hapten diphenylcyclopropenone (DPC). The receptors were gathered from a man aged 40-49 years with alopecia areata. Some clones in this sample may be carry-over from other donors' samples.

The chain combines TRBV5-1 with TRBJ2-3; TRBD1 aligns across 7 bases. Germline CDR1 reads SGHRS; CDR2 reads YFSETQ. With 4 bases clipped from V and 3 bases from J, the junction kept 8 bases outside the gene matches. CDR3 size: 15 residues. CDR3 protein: CASSRAAGGTDTQYF. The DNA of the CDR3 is TGCGCCAGCAGCAGGGCGGCAGGGGGAACAGATACGCAGTATTTT.

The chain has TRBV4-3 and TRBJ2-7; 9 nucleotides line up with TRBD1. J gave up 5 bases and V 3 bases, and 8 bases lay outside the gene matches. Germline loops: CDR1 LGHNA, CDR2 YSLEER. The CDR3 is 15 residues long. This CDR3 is CASSHRGTGSHEQYF. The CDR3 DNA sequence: TGCGCCAGCAGCCACCGCGGGACAGGGTCCCACGAGCAGTACTTC.

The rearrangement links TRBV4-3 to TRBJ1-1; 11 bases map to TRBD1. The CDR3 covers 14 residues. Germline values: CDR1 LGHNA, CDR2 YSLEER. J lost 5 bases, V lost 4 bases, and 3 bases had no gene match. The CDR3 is CASSPGQGVTEAFF. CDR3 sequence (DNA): TGCGCCAGCAGCCCGGGACAGGGGGTTACTGAAGCTTTCTTT.

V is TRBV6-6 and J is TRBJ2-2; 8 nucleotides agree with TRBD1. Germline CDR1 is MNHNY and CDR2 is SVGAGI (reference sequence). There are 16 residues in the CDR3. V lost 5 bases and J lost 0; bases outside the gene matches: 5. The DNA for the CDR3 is TGTGCCAGCAGTCACCTGGGACAGGCGAACACCGGGGAGCTGTTTTTT. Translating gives CASSHLGQANTGELFF.

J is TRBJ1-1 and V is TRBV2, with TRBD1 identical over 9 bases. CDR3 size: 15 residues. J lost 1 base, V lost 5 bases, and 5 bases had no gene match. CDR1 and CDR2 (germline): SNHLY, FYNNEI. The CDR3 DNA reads TGTGCCAGCAGTCGGGACAGGGCCACGAACACTGAAGCTTTCTTT. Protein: CASSRDRATNTEAFF.